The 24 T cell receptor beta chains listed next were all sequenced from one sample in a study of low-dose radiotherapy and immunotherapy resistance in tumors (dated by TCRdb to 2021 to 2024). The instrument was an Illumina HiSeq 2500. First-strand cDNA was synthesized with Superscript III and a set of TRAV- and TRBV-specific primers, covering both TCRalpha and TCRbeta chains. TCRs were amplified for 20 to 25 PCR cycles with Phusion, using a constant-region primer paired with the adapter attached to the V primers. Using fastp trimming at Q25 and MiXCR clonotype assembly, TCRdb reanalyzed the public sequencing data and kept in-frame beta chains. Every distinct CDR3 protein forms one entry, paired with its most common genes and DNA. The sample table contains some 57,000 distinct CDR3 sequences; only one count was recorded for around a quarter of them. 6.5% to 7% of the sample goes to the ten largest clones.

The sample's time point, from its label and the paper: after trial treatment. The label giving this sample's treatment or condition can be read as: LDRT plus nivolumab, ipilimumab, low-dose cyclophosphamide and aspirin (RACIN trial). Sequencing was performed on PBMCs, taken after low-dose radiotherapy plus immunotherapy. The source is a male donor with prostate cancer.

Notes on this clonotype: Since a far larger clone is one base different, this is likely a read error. In DNA, the CDR3 is TGTGCCAGCAGTCAGGGGGGCAATGAGCAGTACTTC. Translating it yields CASSQGGNEQYF. The rearrangement uses TRBV12-3 or TRBV12-4 and TRBJ2-7; D perhaps matches TRBD1 (7 bases). V was trimmed by 5 bases and J by 7 bases, leaving 12 bases between them. The CDR3 loop spans 12 amino acids.

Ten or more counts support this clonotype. CDR3 region: CASSLADRTNPSFQYF. The CDR3 DNA follows: TGTGCCAGCAGCTTGGCCGACAGAACCAACCCAAGCTTCCAGTACTTC. V gene TRBV5-6 combines with J gene TRBJ2-5, with D possibly TRBD1 on 5 matching bases. The CDR3 length is 16 residues. CDR1 and CDR2 (germline): SGHDT, YYEEEE. Trimming left V 0 bases short and J 10 bases short, with 22 bases between. Looking up the rest from reference TRBV5-6 and TRBJ2-5 gives the full variable domain: DAGVTQSPTHLIKTRGQQVTLRCSPKSGHDTVSWYQQALGQGPQFIFQYYEEEERQRGNFPDRFSGHQFPNYSSELNVNALLLGDSALYLCASSLADRTNPSFQYFGPGTRLLVL.

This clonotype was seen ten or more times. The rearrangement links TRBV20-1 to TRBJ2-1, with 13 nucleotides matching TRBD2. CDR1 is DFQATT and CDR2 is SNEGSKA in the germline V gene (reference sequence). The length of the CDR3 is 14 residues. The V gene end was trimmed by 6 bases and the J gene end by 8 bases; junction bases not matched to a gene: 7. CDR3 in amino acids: CSADTSGRVDEQFF. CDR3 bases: TGCAGTGCGGATACTAGCGGGAGGGTCGATGAGCAGTTCTTC.

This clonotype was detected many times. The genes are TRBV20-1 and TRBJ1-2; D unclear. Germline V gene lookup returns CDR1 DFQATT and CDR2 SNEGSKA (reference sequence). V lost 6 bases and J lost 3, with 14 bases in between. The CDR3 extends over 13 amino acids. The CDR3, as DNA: TGCAGTGCAAAAGCATACTCGGACTATGGCTACACCTTC. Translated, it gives CSAKAYSDYGYTF.

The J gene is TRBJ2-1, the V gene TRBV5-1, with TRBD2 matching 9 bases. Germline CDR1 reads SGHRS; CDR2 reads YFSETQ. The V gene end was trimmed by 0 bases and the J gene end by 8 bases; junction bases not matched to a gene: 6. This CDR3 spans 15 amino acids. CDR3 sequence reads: CASSLEASGADEQFF. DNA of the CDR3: TGCGCCAGCAGCTTGGAGGCTAGCGGGGCAGATGAGCAGTTCTTC.

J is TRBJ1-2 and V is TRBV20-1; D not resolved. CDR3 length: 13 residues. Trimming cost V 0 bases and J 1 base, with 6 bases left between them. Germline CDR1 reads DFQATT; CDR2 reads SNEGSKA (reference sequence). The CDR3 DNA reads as TGCAGTGCTAGAGATTCGGTTAACTATGGCTACACCTTC. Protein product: CSARDSVNYGYTF.

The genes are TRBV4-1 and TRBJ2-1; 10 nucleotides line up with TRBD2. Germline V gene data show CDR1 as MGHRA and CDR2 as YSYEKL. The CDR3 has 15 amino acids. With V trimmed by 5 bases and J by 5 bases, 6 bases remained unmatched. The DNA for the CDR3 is TGCGCCAGCAGCATCGCTGGGACTAGCGACAATGAGCAGTTCTTC. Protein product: CASSIAGTSDNEQFF.

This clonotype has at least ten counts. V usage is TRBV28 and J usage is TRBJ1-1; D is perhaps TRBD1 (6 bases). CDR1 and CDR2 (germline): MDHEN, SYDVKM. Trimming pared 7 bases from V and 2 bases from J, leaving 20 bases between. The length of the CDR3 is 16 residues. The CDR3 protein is CASTLGAPRTNTEAFF. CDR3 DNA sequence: TGTGCCAGCACCTTGGGGGCCCCGAGGACTAACACTGAAGCTTTCTTT.

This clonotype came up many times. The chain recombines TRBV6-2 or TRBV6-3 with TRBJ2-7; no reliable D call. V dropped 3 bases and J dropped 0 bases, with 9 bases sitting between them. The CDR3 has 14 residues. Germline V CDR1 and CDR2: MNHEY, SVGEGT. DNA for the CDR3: TGTGCCAGCAGTTATCAGGCAGTCTCCTACGAGCAGTACTTC. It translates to CASSYQAVSYEQYF.

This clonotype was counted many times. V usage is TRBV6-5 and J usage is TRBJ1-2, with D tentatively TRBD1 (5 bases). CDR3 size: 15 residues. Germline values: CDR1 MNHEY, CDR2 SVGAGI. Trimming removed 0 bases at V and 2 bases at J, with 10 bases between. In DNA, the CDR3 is TGTGCCAGCAGTTACTCGGAGGGGCCGAACTATGGCTACACCTTC. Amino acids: CASSYSEGPNYGYTF.

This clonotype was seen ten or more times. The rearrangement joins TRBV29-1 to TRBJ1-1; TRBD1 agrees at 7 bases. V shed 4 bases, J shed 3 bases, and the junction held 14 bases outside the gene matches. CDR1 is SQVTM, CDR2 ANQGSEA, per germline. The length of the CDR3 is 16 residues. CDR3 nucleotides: TGCAGCGTTGCCCCCCCGCTGTGGCAGGGGGACACTGAAGCTTTCTTT. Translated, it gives CSVAPPLWQGDTEAFF.

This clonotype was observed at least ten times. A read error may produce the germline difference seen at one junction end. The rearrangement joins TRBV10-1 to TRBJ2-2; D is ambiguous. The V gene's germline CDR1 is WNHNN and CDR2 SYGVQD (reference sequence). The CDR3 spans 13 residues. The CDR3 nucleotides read TGCGCCAGCGCCGTTACGAAGACCGGGGAGCTGTTTTTT. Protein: CASAVTKTGELFF.

CDR3 region: CASSHTTGKGYTF. In DNA, the CDR3 is TGTGCCAGCAGCCACACGACAGGGAAAGGCTACACCTTC. The chain recombines TRBV7-9 with TRBJ1-2; 7 bases match TRBD1. CDR1 SEHNR and CDR2 FQNEAQ come from the germline V gene (reference sequence). The length of the CDR3 is 13 residues. Unmatched junction bases numbered 8, after V lost 5 bases and J lost 8 bases.

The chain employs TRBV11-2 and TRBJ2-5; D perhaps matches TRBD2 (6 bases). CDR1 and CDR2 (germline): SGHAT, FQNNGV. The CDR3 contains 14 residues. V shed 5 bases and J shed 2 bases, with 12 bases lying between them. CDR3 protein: CASSPPAGQETQYF. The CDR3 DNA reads TGTGCCAGCAGCCCTCCGGCGGGGCAAGAGACCCAGTACTTC.

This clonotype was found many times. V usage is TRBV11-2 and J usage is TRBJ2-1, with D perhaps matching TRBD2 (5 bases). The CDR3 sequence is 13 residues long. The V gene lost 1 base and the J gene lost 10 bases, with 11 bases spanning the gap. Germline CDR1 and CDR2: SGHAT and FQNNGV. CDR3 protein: CASSLGGPGEQFF. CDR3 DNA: TGTGCCAGCAGCTTAGGAGGGCCTGGGGAGCAGTTCTTC.

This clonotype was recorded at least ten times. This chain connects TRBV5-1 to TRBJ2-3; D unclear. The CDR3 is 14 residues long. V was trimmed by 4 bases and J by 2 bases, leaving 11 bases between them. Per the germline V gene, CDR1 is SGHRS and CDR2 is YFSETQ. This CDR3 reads CASSLSEPTDTQYF. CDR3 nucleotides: TGCGCCAGCAGCCTGTCGGAACCCACAGATACGCAGTATTTT.

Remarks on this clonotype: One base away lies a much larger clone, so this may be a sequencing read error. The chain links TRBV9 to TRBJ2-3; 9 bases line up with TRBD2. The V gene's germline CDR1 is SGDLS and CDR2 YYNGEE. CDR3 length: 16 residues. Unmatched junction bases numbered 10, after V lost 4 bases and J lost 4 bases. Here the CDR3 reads CASSIAAGGPADTQYF. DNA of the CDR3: TGTGCCAGCAGCATAGCTGCGGGGGGGCCAGCAGATACGCAGTATTTT.

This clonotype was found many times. The CDR3 region is CAWSSQVLYGYTF. CDR3 nucleotides: TGTGCCTGGAGTTCTCAGGTTTTGTATGGCTACACCTTC. The chain employs TRBV30 and TRBJ1-2, with no clear D. CDR3 length: 13 residues. Trimming took 2 bases from V and 5 from J, leaving 12 bases between them. Germline values: CDR1 GTSNPN, CDR2 SVGIG (reference sequence).

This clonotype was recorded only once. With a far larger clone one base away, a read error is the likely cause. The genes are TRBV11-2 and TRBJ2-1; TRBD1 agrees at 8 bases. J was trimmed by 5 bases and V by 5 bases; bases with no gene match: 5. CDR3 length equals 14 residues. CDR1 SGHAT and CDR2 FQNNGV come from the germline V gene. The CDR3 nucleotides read TGTGCCAGCAGCCTCGGACAGGGAAACAATGAGCAGTTCTTC. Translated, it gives CASSLGQGNNEQFF.

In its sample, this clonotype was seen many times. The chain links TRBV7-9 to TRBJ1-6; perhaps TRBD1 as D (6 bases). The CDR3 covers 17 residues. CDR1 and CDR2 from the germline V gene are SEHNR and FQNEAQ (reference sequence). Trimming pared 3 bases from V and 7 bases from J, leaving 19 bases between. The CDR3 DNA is TGTGCCAGCAGCTTTAGCGGGGACATCGCCCTAAATTCACCCCTCCACTTT. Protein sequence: CASSFSGDIALNSPLHF. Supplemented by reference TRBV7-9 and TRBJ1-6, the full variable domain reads DTGVSQNPRHKITKRGQNVTFRCDPISEHNRLYWYRQTLGQGPEFLTYFQNEAQLEKSRLLSDRFSAERPKGSFSTLEIQRTEQGDSAMYLCASSFSGDIALNSPLHFGNGTRLTVT.

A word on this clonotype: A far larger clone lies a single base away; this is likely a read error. In nucleotides, the CDR3 is TGCAGCGCCGACCAGGGAGGGCCGGGTGAGCAGTACTTC. This gives the protein CSADQGGPGEQYF. The rearrangement uses TRBV29-1 and TRBJ2-7, with 7 bases lining up with TRBD2. V was clipped by 7 bases and J by 7 bases; unmatched bases: 13. The CDR3 runs 13 residues. Germline V gives CDR1 SQVTM, CDR2 ANQGSEA.

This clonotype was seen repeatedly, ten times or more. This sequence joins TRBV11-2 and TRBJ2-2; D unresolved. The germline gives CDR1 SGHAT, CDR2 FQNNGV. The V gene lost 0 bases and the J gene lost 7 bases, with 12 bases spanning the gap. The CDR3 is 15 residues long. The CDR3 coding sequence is TGTGCCAGCAGCTTAGATCGGTTAGGAAGCGGGGAGCTGTTTTTT. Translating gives CASSLDRLGSGELFF.

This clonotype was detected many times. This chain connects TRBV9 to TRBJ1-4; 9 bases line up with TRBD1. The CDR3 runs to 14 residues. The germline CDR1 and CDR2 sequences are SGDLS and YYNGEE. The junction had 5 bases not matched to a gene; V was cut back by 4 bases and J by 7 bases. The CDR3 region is CASSQTGGGEKLFF. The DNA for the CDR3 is TGTGCCAGCAGCCAAACAGGGGGCGGTGAAAAACTGTTTTTT.

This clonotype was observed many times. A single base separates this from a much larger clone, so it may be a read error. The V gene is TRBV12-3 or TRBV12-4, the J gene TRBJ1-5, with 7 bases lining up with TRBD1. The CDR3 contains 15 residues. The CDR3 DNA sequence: TGTGCCAGCAGTTTGGGGGGACAGAATAATCAGCTCCAGCATTTT. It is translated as CASSLGGQNNQLQHF.